This TCR beta chain appears in the sequencing data of a study of OX40 agonist ivuxolimab in advanced cancers. Study-wide context: Having had anti-PD-1, anti-PD-L1 or anti-CTLA-4 therapy before was allowed, and approximately 40% had some. Overall study results and limits: Among T cells, CD8+ cells averaged more expanded clones than CD4+ cells.

As to this clone: Its specificity is unknown.

Profiled with immunoSEQ multiplex PCR; TCRdb holds only in-frame clones, not every one. The sample includes 66,000 or so clones, approximately 86% of them seen just once. This sample comprised CD4+ or CD8+ T cells sorted from blood, obtained in a trial of the OX40 agonist ivuxolimab. The TCR comes from an adult with an advanced solid tumor such as melanoma, head and neck, liver or kidney cancer.

The CDR3 nucleotides read TGTGCCAGCAGTGCAATGTATGAGCAGTTCTTC. Translating it yields CASSAMYEQFF. The chain couples TRBV2 to TRBJ2-1; D unresolved. Germline V gives CDR1 SNHLY, CDR2 FYNNEI. Trimming removed 4 bases at V and 8 bases at J, with 6 bases between. The CDR3 has 11 residues. Filled out from reference TRBV2 and TRBJ2-1, the complete variable domain reads EPEVTQTPSHQVTQMGQEVILRCVPISNHLYFYWYRQILGQKVEFLVSFYNNEISEKSEIFDDQFSVERPDGSNFTLKIRSTKLEDSAMYFCASSAMYEQFFGPGTRLTVL.